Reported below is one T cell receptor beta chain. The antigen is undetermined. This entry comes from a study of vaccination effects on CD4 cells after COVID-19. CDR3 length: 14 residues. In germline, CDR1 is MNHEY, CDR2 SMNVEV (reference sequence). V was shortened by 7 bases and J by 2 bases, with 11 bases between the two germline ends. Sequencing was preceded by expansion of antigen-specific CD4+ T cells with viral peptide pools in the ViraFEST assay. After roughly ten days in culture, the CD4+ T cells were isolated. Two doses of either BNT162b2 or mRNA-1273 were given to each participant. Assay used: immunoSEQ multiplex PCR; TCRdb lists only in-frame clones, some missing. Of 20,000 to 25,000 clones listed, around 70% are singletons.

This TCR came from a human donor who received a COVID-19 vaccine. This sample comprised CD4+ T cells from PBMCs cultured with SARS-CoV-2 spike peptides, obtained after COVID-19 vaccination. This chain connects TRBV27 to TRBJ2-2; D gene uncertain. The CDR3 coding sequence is TGTGCCAGCATGGTCTCATATAACACCGGGGAGCTGTTTTTT. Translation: CASMVSYNTGELFF.